The sequence of this T cell receptor beta chain was determined in a study of blood T cell repertoires in COVID-19. At the level of the study: COVID-19 samples, acute and convalescent, were from the United States, Italy and Spain. The analysed material was cDNA or gDNA that came from T cells, B-cell-depleted T cells, or PBMCs.

Germline V gene sequence: CDR1 LNHDA, CDR2 SQIVND (reference sequence). V was trimmed by 6 bases and J by 1 base, leaving 12 bases between them. This CDR3 has 14 residues. This clone was found a few times. As processed by the authors: The assay estimated nucleated cells by amplifying reference gene primers. Only in-frame clones appear in the TCRdb table, and some are missing; sequencing was by immunoSEQ multiplex PCR. That table supplies the V and J calls and clone size; D and trimming were determined from the DNA. The sample contains 470,000 or so clones, 80% to 90% of which appear only once. The TCR was taken from a woman under 40 with acute or convalescent COVID-19. This chain uses TRBV19 with TRBJ1-1, with D tentatively TRBD1 (6 bases). The sequenced sample was peripheral blood. DNA for the CDR3: TGTGCCAGTAGAACAGGGTCGGCGAACACTGAAGCTTTCTTT. It yields the protein CASRTGSANTEAFF.